Listed below are T cell receptor beta chains from one sample, sequenced in a study of PD-1 blockade in classical Hodgkin lymphoma. Here immunoSEQ multiplex PCR was the method, and the copy in TCRdb shows in-frame clones only, minus some. The top ten clones hold around 7.1% of a sample with some 52,000 clones, roughly 86% of them seen once. The sequencing here drew on peripheral blood mononuclear cells (PBMCs), taken before the fourth cycle of nivolumab. These receptors originate from a human donor with classical Hodgkin lymphoma. Each CDR3 is given with its conserved first and last residue. The D gene is left open where the match is weak. Rows give clone size only sometimes, using once, few, many, or a class for an expanded clone.

TRBV6-4,TRBJ2-2,.,.,CASSLRDTDTGELFF,TGTGCCAGCTCGCTCCGGGACACAGACACCGGGGAGCTGTTTTTT
TRBV10-3,TRBJ2-7,.,.,CAISESPGRMNSYEQYF,TGTGCCATCAGTGAGTCTCCGGGCAGGATGAACTCCTACGAGCAGTACTTC
TRBV6-6,TRBJ2-3,.,TRBD2,CASKRLLAASTDTQYF,TGTGCCAGCAAACGGTTACTAGCGGCTAGCACAGATACGCAGTATTTT
TRBV9,TRBJ2-2,.,TRBD2,CASSVGLRGSYTGELFF,TGTGCCAGCAGCGTAGGATTGCGGGGGTCTTACACCGGGGAGCTGTTTTTT
TRBV6-1,TRBJ2-3,.,.,CASSWTLNTDTQYF,TGTGCCAGCAGTTGGACATTAAACACAGATACGCAGTATTTT
TRBV4-1,TRBJ1-1,.,.,CASSPPWADEAFF,TGCGCCAGCAGCCCCCCTTGGGCGGATGAAGCTTTCTTT
TRBV19,TRBJ1-5,.,.,CASSSGQGENQPQHF,TGTGCCAGTAGCTCGGGACAAGGCGAAAATCAGCCCCAGCATTTT
TRBV27,TRBJ1-2,many,TRBD1,CASSTGQGLYGYTF,TGTGCCAGCAGTACAGGACAGGGCCTCTATGGCTACACCTTC
TRBV28,TRBJ2-3,.,.,CASSLGFRFTSTDTQYF,TGTGCCAGCAGTCTTGGCTTTCGCTTTACTAGCACAGATACGCAGTATTTT
TRBV7-9,TRBJ2-2,.,.,CASSLTSGANTGELFF,TGTGCCAGCAGCTTAACCTCAGGGGCGAACACCGGGGAGCTGTTTTTT
TRBV4-3,TRBJ1-6,.,.,CASSQVQGLGQPDSPLHF,TGCGCCAGCAGCCAAGTTCAAGGTTTGGGGCAGCCAGATTCACCCCTCCACTTT
TRBV11-3,TRBJ2-2,.,.,CASSFGRGGELFF,TGTGCCAGCAGCTTCGGAAGAGGCGGGGAGCTGTTTTTT
TRBV9,TRBJ2-5,.,.,CASSPSHAGIRGETQYF,TGTGCCAGCAGCCCCTCCCATGCGGGGATTAGAGGAGAGACCCAGTACTTC
TRBV30,TRBJ1-6,.,.,CARGTLLGPLHF,TGTGCCCGAGGGACCCTCCTCGGACCCCTCCACTTT
TRBV5-1,TRBJ2-1,.,TRBD2,CASSSGTSGVNEQFF,TGCGCCAGCAGCTCCGGGACTAGCGGGGTAAATGAGCAGTTCTTC
TRBV6-5,TRBJ1-2,.,.,CASSYSIQLPNYGYTF,TGTGCCAGCAGTTACTCGATTCAGTTACCTAACTATGGCTACACCTTC
TRBV5-8,TRBJ1-5,.,.,CASSRDFFSNQPQHF,TGTGCCAGCAGCCGGGACTTTTTTAGCAATCAGCCCCAGCATTTT
TRBV5-4,TRBJ1-1,.,.,CASRSEVPTEAFF,TGTGCCAGCAGATCTGAAGTACCCACTGAAGCTTTCTTT
TRBV6-1,TRBJ2-1,.,.,CASSEASSVYNEQFF,TGTGCCAGCAGTGAAGCGTCTAGCGTGTACAATGAGCAGTTCTTC
TRBV5-4,TRBJ2-1,.,.,CASRADPSPYNEQFF,TGTGCCAGCAGAGCGGACCCTTCTCCCTACAATGAGCAGTTCTTC
TRBV11-2,TRBJ2-1,medium-sized,.,CASLSSGSDEQFF,TGTGCCAGCCTGTCTTCCGGGAGCGATGAGCAGTTCTTC
TRBV4-2,TRBJ2-1,.,.,CASSQGQGGEQFF,TGTGCCAGCAGCCAAGGGCAGGGTGGTGAGCAGTTCTTC
TRBV5-1,TRBJ2-1,.,.,CASSLAIRAGGNEQFF,TGCGCCAGCAGCTTGGCTATACGGGCCGGGGGCAATGAGCAGTTCTTC
TRBV6-4,TRBJ2-2,.,TRBD2,CASSPQRGYTGELFF,TGTGCCAGCAGCCCCCAGCGGGGCTACACCGGGGAGCTGTTTTTT
TRBV6-6,TRBJ2-1,.,TRBD1,CASSSGQGSYNEQFF,TGTGCCAGCAGTTCGGGACAGGGCTCCTACAATGAGCAGTTCTTC
TRBV5-4,TRBJ2-7,once,.,CASSLEGPRREQYF,TGTGCCAGCAGCTTGGAGGGGCCCCGGCGCGAGCAGTACTTC
TRBV9,TRBJ2-5,few,TRBD2,CASSGSGGRETQYF,TGTGCCAGCAGCGGAAGCGGGGGGCGGGAGACCCAGTACTTC
TRBV6-4,TRBJ2-3,.,TRBD1,CASSEDRAGTQYF,TGTGCCAGCAGTGAGGACAGGGCCGGTACGCAGTATTTT
TRBV7-3,TRBJ2-1,once,TRBD2,CASSLRASGPSYNEQFF,TGTGCCAGCAGCTTAAGGGCTAGCGGACCCTCCTACAATGAGCAGTTCTTC
TRBV6-5,TRBJ1-1,few,.,CASGKAGGYTEAFF,TGTGCCAGCGGAAAAGCGGGGGGGTACACTGAAGCTTTCTTT
TRBV7-6,TRBJ2-7,.,TRBD1,CASSLGTGGGVGPYEQYF,TGTGCCAGCAGCCTTGGGACAGGGGGTGGCGTTGGCCCCTACGAGCAGTACTTC
TRBV19,TRBJ2-7,.,.,CASSPGLFHGQYF,TGTGCCAGTAGCCCCGGACTGTTTCACGGGCAGTACTTC
TRBV5-1,TRBJ1-1,.,.,CATIQGMNTEAFF,TGCGCCACCATCCAGGGGATGAACACTGAAGCTTTCTTT
TRBV4-2,TRBJ2-1,.,TRBD2,CASRWRGGSEQFF,TGTGCCAGCAGATGGCGGGGGGGCAGTGAGCAGTTCTTC
TRBV25-1,TRBJ2-5,.,TRBD2,CASSILAGASETQYF,TGTGCCAGCAGTATACTAGCGGGAGCATCAGAGACCCAGTACTTC
TRBV27,TRBJ1-2,.,.,CASSLSTGVYGYTF,TGTGCCAGCAGTTTATCGACGGGGGTCTATGGCTACACCTTC
TRBV2,TRBJ2-7,.,.,CASSLTRYEQYF,TGTGCCAGCAGTCTCACCCGATACGAGCAGTACTTC
TRBV29-1,TRBJ2-3,.,TRBD2,CSVPLAGVLSAQYF,TGCAGCGTTCCCCTAGCGGGTGTGCTTTCGGCGCAGTATTTT
TRBV7-7,TRBJ2-5,.,TRBD1,CASSLAQDRGPTYQETQYF,TGTGCTAGCAGCTTAGCGCAGGACAGGGGCCCCACGTACCAAGAGACCCAGTACTTC